This T cell receptor (beta chain) was observed in a study of T-cell reconstitution after alpha-beta-depleted transplantation in children. Findings and limits, study-wide: By one year post-transplant, T-cell counts and diversity largely arose from T cells that were newly produced. Surviving recipient T cells and thymic progenitors produced the high day-60 TCRbeta diversity seen in some patients. Expanded clones from the graft, numbering several hundred, reportedly supplied alpha-beta T cells about two months after transplant.

Unique molecular identifiers were incorporated when the TCRbeta library was constructed. TCRdb used MiXCR to reprocess the PCR reads, holding one entry per CDR3 protein. In the table there are just over 950,000 distinct CDR3 sequences, less than 30% of which are singletons. This clonotype showed up many times. Its antigen is still unknown. The TCR was taken from a boy under three years old who had a stem cell transplant for SCID, so the T cells may come from the graft donor. The sequenced sample was PBMCs, mostly from graft donor cells, obtained 360 days after TCRalphabeta/CD19-depleted stem cell transplant.

The CDR3 here is CSATRPGSGELFF. DNA of the CDR3: TGCAGTGCTACGAGGCCAGGGTCCGGGGAGCTGTTTTTT. The chain couples TRBV20-1 to TRBJ2-2, with a weak D call TRBD1 (5 bases). V lost 4 bases and J 6 bases, leaving 12 bases between the germline ends. CDR1 DFQATT and CDR2 SNEGSKA come from the germline V gene (reference sequence). The CDR3 runs to 13 residues.